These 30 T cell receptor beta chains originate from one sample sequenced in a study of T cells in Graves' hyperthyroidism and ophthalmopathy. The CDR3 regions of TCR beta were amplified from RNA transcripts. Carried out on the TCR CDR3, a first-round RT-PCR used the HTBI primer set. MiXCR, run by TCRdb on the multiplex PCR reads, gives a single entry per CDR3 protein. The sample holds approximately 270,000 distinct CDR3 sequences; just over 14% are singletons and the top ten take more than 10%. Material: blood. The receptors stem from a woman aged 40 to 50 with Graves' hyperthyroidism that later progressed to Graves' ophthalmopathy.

The CDR3 DNA reads TGTGCCAGCAGCCAAGAGGGGCTAGCGGGGGGTCGGAGCTACGAGCAGTACTTC. This translates into CASSQEGLAGGRSYEQYF. This rearrangement joins TRBV4-2 to TRBJ2-7; the match to TRBD2 covers 11 bases. Germline V gene lookup returns CDR1 LGHNA and CDR2 YNFKEQ. The ends lost 0 bases at V and 3 bases at J; junction bases unmatched: 10. This CDR3 contains 18 residues.

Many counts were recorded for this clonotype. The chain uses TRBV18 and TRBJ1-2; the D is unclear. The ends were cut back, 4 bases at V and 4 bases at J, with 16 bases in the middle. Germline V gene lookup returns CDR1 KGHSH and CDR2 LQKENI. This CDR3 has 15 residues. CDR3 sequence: CASSRAGVDGYGYTF. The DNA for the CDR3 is TGTGCCAGCTCACGGGCAGGTGTCGACGGCTATGGCTACACCTTC.

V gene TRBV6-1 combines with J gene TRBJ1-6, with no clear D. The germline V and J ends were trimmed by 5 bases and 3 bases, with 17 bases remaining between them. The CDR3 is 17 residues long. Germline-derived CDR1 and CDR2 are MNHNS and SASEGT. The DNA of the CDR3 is TGTGCCAGCAGTTATTTCGGGGTCGGCGACTATAATTCACCCCTCCACTTT. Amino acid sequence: CASSYFGVGDYNSPLHF.

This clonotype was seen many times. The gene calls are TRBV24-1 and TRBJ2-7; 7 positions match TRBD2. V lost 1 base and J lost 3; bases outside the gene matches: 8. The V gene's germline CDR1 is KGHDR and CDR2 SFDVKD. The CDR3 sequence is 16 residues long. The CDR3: CATSDFNKRGNYEQYF. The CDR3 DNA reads TGTGCCACCAGTGATTTTAACAAGCGGGGAAACTACGAGCAGTACTTC.

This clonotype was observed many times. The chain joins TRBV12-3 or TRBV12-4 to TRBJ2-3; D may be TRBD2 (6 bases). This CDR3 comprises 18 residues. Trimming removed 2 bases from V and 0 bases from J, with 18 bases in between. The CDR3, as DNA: TGTGCCAGCAGTTTATTCGGGGTGTCGCGGGAAAGCACAGATACGCAGTATTTT. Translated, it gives CASSLFGVSRESTDTQYF.

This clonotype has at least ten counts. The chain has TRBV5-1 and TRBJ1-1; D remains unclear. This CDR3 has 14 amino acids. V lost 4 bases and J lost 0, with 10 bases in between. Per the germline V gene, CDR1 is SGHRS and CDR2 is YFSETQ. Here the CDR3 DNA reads TGCGCCAGCAGCCTAGACACGATGAACACTGAAGCTTTCTTT. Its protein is CASSLDTMNTEAFF.

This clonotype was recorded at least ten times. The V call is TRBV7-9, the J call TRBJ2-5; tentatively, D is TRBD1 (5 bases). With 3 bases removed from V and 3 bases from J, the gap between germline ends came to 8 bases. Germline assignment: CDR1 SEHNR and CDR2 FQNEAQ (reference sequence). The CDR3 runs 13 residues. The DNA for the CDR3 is TGTGCCAGCAGCTTGGTAGGGGAAGAGACCCAGTACTTC. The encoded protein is CASSLVGEETQYF.

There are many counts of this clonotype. CDR3 sequence reads: CASSPRGVGEKLFF. CDR3 nucleotide sequence: TGTGCCAGCAGCCCGCGGGGCGTGGGTGAAAAACTGTTTTTT. V is TRBV6-1 and J is TRBJ1-4, with D possibly being TRBD1 (5 bases). The CDR3 has 14 residues. Germline loops: CDR1 MNHNS, CDR2 SASEGT. Trimming removed 6 bases at V and 7 bases at J, with 15 bases between.

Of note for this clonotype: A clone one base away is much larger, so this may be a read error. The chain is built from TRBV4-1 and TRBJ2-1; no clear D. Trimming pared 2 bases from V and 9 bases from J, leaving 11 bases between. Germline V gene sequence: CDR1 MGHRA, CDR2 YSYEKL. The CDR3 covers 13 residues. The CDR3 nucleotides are TGCGCCAGCAGCCAAACGACTGGCGCTGAGCAGTTCTTC. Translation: CASSQTTGAEQFF.

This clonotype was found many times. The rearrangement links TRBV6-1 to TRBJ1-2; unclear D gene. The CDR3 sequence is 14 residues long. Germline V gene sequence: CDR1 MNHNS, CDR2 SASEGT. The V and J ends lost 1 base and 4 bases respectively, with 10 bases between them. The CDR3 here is CASSEGGFSYGYTF. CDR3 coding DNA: TGTGCCAGCAGTGAAGGGGGTTTCAGCTATGGCTACACCTTC.

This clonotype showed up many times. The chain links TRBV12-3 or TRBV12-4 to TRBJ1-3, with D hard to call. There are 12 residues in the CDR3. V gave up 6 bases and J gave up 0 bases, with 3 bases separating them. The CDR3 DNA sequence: TGTGCCAGCAGCATCTCTGGAAACACCATATATTTT. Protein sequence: CASSISGNTIYF.

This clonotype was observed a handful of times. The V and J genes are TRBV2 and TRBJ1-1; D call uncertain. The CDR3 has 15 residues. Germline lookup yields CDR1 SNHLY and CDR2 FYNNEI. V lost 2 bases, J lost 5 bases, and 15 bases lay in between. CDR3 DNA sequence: TGTGCCAGCAGTGAATTTTATCCCTCGGGAACTGAAGCTTTCTTT. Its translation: CASSEFYPSGTEAFF.

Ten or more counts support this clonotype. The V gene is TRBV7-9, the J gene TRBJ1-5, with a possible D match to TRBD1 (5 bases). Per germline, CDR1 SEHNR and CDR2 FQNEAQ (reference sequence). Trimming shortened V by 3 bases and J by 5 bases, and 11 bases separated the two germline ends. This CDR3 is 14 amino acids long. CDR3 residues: CASSFSGLYQPQHF. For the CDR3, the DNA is TGTGCCAGCAGCTTCTCAGGGTTGTATCAGCCCCAGCATTTT.

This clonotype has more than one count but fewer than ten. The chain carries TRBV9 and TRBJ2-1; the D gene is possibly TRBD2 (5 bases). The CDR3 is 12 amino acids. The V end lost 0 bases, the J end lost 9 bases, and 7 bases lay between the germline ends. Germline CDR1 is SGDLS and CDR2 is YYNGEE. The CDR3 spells CASSVEGSEQFF. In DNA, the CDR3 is TGTGCCAGCAGCGTAGAAGGGAGTGAGCAGTTCTTC.

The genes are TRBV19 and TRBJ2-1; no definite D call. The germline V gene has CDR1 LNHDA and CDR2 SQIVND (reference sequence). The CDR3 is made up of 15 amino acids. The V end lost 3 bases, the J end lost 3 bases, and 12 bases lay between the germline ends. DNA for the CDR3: TGTGCCAGTAGTATCGGGCCCCCGTACTACAATGAGCAGTTCTTC. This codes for CASSIGPPYYNEQFF.

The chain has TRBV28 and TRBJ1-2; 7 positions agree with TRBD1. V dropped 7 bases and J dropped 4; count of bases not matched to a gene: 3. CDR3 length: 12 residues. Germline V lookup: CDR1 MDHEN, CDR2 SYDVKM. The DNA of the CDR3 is TGTGCCAGCACGGGGACAGTCTATGGCTACACCTTC. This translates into CASTGTVYGYTF.

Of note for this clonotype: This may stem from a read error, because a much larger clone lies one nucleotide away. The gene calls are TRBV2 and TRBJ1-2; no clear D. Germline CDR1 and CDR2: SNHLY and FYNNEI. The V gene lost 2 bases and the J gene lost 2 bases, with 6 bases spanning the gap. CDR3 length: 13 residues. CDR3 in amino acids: CASSEWQNYGYTF. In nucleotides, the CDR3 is TGTGCCAGCAGTGAATGGCAGAACTATGGCTACACCTTC.

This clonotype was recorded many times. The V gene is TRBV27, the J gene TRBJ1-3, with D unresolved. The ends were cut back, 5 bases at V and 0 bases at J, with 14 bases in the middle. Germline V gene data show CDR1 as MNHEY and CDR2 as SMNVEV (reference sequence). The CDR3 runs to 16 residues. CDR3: CASSPAEVNSGNTIYF. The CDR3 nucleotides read TGTGCCAGCAGTCCGGCCGAAGTTAACTCTGGAAACACCATATATTTT.

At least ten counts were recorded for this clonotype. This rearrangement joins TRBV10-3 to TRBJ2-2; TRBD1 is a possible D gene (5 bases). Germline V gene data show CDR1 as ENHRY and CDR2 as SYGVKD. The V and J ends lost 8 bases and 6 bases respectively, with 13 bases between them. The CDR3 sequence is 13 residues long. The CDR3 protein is CAISPGFSGELFF. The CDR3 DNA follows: TGTGCCATCTCGCCAGGGTTTTCCGGGGAGCTGTTTTTT.

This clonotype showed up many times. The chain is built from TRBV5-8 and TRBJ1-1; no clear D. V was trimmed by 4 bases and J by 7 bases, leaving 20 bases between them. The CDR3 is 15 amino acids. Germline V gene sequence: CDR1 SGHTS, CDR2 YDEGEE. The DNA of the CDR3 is TGTGCCAGCAGCCGTTGGCCGATAGGGTGGGATGAAGCTTTCTTT. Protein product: CASSRWPIGWDEAFF.

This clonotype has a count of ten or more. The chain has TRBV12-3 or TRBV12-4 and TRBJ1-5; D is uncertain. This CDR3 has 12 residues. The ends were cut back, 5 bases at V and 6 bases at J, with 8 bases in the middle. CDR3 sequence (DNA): TGTGCCAGCAGTCCGGAAGGTCAGCCCCAGCATTTT. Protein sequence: CASSPEGQPQHF.

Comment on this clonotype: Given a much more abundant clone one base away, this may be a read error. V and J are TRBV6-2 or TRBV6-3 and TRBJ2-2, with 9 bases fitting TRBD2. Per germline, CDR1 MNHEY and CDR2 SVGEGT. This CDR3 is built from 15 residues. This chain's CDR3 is CASSFGSGRTGELSF. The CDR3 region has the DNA TGTGCCAGCAGTTTCGGCAGCGGGAGGACCGGGGAGCTGTCTTTT.

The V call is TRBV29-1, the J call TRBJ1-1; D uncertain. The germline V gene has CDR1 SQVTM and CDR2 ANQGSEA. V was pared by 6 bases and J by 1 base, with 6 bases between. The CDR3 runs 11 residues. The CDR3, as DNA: TGCAGCGTGACCGGGAACACTGAAGCTTTCTTT. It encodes CSVTGNTEAFF.

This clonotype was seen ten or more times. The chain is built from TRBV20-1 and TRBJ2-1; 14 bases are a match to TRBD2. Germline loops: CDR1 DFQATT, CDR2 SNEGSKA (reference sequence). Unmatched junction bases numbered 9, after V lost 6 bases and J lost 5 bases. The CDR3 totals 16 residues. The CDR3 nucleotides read TGCAGTGCAATAGGGACTAGCGGGGGTCCCCACAATGAGCAGTTCTTC. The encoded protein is CSAIGTSGGPHNEQFF.

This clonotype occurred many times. The CDR3 DNA is TGCAGTGCTCCCTTCATAGACGTAGCGGCTTACTACAATGAGCAGTTCTTC. Its translation is CSAPFIDVAAYYNEQFF. The chain carries TRBV20-1 and TRBJ2-1, with D perhaps matching TRBD2 (6 bases). The germline gives CDR1 DFQATT, CDR2 SNEGSKA (reference sequence). The CDR3 is made up of 17 amino acids. Trimming removed 5 bases from V and 3 bases from J, with 23 bases in between.

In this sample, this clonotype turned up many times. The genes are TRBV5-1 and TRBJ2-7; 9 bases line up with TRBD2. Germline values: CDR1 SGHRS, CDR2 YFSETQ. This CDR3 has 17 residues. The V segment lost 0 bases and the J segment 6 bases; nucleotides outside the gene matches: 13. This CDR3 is CASSLEPHGTSRVEQYF. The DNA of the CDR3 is TGCGCCAGCAGCTTGGAACCCCATGGGACTAGCAGGGTCGAGCAGTACTTC.

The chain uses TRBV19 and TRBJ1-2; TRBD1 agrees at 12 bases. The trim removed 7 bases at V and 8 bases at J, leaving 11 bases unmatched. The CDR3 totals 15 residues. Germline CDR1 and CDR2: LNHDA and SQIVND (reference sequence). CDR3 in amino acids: CASTSGTGGRLGYTF. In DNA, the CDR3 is TGTGCCAGTACCTCCGGGACAGGGGGCAGATTGGGCTACACCTTC.

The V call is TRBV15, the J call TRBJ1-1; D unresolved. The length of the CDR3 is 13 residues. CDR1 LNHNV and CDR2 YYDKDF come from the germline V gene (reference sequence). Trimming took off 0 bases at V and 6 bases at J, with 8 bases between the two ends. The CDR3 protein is CATSRDWEAEAFF. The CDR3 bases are TGTGCCACCAGCAGAGATTGGGAAGCTGAAGCTTTCTTT.

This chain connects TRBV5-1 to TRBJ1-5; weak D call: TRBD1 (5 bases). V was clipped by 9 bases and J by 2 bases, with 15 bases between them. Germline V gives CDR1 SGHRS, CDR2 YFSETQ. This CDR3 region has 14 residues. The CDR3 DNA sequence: TGCGCCACCAAGAAGGGGTATGGCAATCAGCCCCAGCATTTT. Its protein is CATKKGYGNQPQHF.

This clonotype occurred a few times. As DNA, the CDR3 is TGTGCCAGCAGCGTAGCGGGTCGGGAGCAGTTCTTC. Protein sequence: CASSVAGREQFF. The V gene is TRBV9, the J gene TRBJ2-1; no definite D call. CDR3 length equals 12 residues. Germline lookup yields CDR1 SGDLS and CDR2 YYNGEE. Trimming took off 0 bases at V and 10 bases at J, with 8 bases between the two ends.